The clone carrying this TCR beta chain was seen a few times. No antigen is known for it. At one end the junction does not follow the germline gene, possibly because of a read error. This entry belongs to a study of regulatory T cells in long-lasting Graves disease. CDR3 size: 14 residues. From germline, CDR1 is SGHRS and CDR2 YFSETQ. Both iRepertoire HTBI primers and Arm-PCR of CDR3 regions were used to build the TCR beta libraries. TCRdb reprocessed the multiplex PCR reads via MiXCR and lists one record per CDR3 protein. The sample lists some 240,000 distinct CDR3 sequences, roughly 20% seen once, with approximately 10% in the top ten. Time point: newly diagnosed GD, antithyroid drugs for less than 3 months. The authors made the TCR library using RNA they extracted from PBMCs. Graves' disease diagnosis was established per American Thyroid Association guidelines. Whole-study findings and limits: Tissue studied was limited to peripheral blood, excluding thyroid tissue.

This sample was shared with a second study, whose subject was T cells in Graves' hyperthyroidism and ophthalmopathy.

The sample was peripheral blood mononuclear cells (PBMCs), taken at new diagnosis, from a patient treated with antithyroid drugs. The clonotype comes from a young woman with Graves disease. The chain carries TRBV5-1 and TRBJ2-2; no clear D gene. CDR3 DNA: TGCGCCAGCAGCGGGCGGCCTAACACCGAGGAGCTGTTTTTT. Its protein product is CASSGRPNTEELFF.